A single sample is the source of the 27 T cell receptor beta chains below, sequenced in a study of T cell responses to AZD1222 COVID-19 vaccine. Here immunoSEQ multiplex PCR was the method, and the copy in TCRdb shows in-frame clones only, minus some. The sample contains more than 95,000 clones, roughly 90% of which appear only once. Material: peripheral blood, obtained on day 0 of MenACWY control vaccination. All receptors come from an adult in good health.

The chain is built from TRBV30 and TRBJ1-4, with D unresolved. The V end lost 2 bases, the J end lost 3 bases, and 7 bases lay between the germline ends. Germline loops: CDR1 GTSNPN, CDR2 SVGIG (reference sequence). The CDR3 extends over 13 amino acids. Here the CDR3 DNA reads TGTGCCTGGAGTATCGGAGCTAATGAAAAACTGTTTTTT. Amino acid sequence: CAWSIGANEKLFF.

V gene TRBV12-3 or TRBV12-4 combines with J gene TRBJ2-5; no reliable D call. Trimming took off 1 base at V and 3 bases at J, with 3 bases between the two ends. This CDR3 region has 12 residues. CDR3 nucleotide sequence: TGTGCCAGCAGTTTAGTCGAAGAGACCCAGTACTTC. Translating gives CASSLVEETQYF.

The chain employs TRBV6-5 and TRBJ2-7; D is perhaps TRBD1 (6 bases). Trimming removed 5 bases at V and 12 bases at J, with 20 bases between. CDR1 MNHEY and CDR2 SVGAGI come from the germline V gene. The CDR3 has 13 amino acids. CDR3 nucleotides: TGTGCCAGCAGTCCACGGACAGTCAACTGGGTGTACTTC. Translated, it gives CASSPRTVNWVYF.

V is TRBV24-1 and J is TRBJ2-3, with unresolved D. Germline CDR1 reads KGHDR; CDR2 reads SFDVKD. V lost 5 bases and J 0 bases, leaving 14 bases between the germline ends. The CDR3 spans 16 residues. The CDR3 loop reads CATSGVGPTSTDTQYF. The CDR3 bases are TGTGCCACCAGTGGCGTCGGACCTACTAGCACAGATACGCAGTATTTT.

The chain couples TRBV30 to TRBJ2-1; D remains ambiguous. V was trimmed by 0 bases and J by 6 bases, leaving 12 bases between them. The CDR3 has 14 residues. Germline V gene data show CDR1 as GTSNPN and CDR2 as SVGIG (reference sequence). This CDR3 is CAWSVRLASNEQFF. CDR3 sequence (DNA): TGTGCCTGGAGTGTACGGCTCGCTTCCAATGAGCAGTTCTTC.

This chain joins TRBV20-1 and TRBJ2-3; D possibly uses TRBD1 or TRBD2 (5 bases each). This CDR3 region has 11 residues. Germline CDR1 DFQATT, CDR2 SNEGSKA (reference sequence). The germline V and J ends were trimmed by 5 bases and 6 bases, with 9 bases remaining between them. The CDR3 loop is CSALGVDTQYF. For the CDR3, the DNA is TGCAGTGCTTTGGGGGTGGATACGCAGTATTTT.

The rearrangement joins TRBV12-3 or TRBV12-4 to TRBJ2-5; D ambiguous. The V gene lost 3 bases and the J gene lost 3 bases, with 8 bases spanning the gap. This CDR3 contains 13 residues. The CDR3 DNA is TGTGCCAGCAGTTTCGTGGAGAAAGAGACCCAGTACTTC. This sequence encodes CASSFVEKETQYF.

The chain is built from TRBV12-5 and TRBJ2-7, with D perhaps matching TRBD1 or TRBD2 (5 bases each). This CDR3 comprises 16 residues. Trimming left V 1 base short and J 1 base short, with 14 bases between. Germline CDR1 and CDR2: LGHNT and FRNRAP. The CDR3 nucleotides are TGTGCTAGTGGTTTGGCGGGGACGGAGGATTCCTACGAGCAGTACTTC. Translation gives CASGLAGTEDSYEQYF.

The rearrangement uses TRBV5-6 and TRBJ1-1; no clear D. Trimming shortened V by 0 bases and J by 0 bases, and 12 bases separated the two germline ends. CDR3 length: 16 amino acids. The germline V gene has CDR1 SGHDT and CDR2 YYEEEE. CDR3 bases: TGTGCCAGCAGCTTGGGGGCGGGTATTATGAACACTGAAGCTTTCTTT. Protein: CASSLGAGIMNTEAFF. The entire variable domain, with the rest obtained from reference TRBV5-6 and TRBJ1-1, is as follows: DAGVTQSPTHLIKTRGQQVTLRCSPKSGHDTVSWYQQALGQGPQFIFQYYEEEERQRGNFPDRFSGHQFPNYSSELNVNALLLGDSALYLCASSLGAGIMNTEAFFGQGTRLTVV.

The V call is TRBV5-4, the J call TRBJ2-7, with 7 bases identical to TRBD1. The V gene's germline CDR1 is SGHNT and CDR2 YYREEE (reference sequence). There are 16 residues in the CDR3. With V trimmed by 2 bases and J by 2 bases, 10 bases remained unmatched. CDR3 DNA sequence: TGTGCCAGCAGCTTTGGGACAGTTGAAAGAACCTACGAGCAGTACTTC. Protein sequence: CASSFGTVERTYEQYF.

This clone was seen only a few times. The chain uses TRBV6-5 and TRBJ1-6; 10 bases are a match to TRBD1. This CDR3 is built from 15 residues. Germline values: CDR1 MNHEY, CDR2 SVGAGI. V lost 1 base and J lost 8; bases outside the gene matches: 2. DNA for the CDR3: TGTGCCAGCAGTTACTTGGGGACAGGGGATTCACCCCTCCACTTT. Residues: CASSYLGTGDSPLHF.

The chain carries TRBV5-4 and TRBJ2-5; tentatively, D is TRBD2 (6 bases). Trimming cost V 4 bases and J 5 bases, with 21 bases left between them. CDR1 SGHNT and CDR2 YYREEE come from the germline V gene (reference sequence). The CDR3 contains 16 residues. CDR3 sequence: CASSPAGTRGAETQYF. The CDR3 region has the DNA TGTGCCAGCAGCCCGGCCGGGACTCGAGGAGCGGAGACCCAGTACTTC.

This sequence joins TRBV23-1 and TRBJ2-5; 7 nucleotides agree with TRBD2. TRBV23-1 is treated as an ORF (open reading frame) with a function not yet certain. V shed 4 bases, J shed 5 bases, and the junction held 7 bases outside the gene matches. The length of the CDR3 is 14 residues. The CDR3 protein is CASSRGGSVETQYF. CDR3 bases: TGCGCCAGCAGTCGGGGCGGGAGTGTCGAGACCCAGTACTTC.

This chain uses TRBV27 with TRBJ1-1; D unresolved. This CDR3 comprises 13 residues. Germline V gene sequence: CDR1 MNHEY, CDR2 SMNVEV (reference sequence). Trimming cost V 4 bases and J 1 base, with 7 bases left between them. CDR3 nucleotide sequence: TGTGCCAGCAGTTATTCGGAGAACACTGAAGCTTTCTTT. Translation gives CASSYSENTEAFF.

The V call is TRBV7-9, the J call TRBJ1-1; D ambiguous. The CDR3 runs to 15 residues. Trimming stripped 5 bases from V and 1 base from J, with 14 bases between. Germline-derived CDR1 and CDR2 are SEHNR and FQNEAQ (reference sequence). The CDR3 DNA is TGTGCCAGCAGCCCGCGACTCGGAAGGAACACTGAAGCTTTCTTT. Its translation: CASSPRLGRNTEAFF. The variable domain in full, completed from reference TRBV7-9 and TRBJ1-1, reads DTGVSQNPRHKITKRGQNVTFRCDPISEHNRLYWYRQTLGQGPEFLTYFQNEAQLEKSRLLSDRFSAERPKGSFSTLEIQRTEQGDSAMYLCASSPRLGRNTEAFFGQGTRLTVV.

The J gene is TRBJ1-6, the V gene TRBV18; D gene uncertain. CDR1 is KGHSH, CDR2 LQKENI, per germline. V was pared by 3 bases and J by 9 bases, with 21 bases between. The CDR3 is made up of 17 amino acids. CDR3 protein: CASSPYHVGKGSSPLHF. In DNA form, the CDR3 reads TGTGCCAGCTCACCGTACCATGTAGGGAAGGGAAGTTCACCCCTCCACTTT.

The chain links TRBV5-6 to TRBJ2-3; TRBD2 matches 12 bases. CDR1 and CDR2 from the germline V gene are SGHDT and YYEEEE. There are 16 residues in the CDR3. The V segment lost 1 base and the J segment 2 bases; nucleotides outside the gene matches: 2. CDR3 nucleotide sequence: TGTGCCAGCAGCTTGACTAGCGGGAGGCTCACAGATACGCAGTATTTT. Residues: CASSLTSGRLTDTQYF. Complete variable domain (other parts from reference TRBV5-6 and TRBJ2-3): DAGVTQSPTHLIKTRGQQVTLRCSPKSGHDTVSWYQQALGQGPQFIFQYYEEEERQRGNFPDRFSGHQFPNYSSELNVNALLLGDSALYLCASSLTSGRLTDTQYFGPGTRLTVL.

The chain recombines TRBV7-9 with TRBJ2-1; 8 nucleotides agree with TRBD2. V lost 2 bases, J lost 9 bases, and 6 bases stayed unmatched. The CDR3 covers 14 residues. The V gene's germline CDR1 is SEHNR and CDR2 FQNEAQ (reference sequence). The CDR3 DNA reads TGTGCCAGCAGCTTAAGCAGCGGGAGACTTGAGCAGTTCTTC. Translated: CASSLSSGRLEQFF.

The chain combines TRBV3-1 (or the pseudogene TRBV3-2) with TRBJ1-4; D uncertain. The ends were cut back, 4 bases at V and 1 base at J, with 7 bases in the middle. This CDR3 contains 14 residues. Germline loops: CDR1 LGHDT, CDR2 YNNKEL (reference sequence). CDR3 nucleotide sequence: TGTGCCAGCAGCCTGGCGGGAACTAATGAAAAACTGTTTTTT. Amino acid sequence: CASSLAGTNEKLFF.

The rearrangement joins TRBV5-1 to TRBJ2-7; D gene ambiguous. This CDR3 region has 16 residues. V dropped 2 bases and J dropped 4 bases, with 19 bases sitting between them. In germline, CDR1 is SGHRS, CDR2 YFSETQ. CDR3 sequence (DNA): TGCGCCAGCAGCTTTGGGTCGAGGACCAAAATTTACGAGCAGTACTTC. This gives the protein CASSFGSRTKIYEQYF.

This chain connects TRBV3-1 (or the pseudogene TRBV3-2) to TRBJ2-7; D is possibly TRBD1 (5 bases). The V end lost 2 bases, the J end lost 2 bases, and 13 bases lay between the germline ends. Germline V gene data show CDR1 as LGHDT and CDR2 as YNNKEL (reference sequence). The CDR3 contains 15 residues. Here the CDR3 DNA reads TGTGCCAGCAGCCAAAACCCTGACAGAACCTACGAGCAGTACTTC. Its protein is CASSQNPDRTYEQYF.

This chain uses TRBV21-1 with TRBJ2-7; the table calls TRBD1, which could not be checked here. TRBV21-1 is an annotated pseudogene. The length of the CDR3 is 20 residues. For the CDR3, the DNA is TGTGCCAGCAGCCCTTGCCTTTGGACAGGCCCTGATTTTATATCCTACGAGCAGTACTTC. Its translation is CASSPCLWTGPDFISYEQYF.

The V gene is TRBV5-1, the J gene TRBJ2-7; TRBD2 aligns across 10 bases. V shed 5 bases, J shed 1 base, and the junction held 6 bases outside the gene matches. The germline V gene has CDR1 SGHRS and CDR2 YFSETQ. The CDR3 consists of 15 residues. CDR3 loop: CASSHVAGGSYEQYF. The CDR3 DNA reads TGCGCCAGCAGTCACGTAGCGGGAGGATCCTACGAGCAGTACTTC.

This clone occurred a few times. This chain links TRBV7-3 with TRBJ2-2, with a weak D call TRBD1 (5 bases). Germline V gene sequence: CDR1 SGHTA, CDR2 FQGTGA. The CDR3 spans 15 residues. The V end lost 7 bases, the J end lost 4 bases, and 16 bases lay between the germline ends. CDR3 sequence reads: CASKKGHDGTGELFF. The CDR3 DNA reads TGTGCCAGCAAAAAAGGACATGACGGCACCGGGGAGCTGTTTTTT.

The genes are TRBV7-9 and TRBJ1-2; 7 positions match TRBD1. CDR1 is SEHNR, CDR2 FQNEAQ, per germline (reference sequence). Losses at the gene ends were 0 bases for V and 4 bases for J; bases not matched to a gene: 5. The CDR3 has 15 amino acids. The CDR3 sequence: CASSLARTGSYGYTF. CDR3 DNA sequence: TGTGCCAGCAGCTTAGCGAGGACAGGATCCTATGGCTACACCTTC.

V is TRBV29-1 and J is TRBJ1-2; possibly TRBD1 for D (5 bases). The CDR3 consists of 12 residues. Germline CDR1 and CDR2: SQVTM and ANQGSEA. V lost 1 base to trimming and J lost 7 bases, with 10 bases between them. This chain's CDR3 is CSVEGSRGGYTF. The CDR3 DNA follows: TGCAGCGTTGAAGGGAGTAGGGGTGGCTACACCTTC.

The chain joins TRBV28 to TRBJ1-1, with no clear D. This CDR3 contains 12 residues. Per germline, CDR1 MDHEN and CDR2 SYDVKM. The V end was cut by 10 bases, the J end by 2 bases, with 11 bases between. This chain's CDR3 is CATQSGNTEAFF. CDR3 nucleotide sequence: TGTGCCACCCAGTCCGGAAACACTGAAGCTTTCTTT.